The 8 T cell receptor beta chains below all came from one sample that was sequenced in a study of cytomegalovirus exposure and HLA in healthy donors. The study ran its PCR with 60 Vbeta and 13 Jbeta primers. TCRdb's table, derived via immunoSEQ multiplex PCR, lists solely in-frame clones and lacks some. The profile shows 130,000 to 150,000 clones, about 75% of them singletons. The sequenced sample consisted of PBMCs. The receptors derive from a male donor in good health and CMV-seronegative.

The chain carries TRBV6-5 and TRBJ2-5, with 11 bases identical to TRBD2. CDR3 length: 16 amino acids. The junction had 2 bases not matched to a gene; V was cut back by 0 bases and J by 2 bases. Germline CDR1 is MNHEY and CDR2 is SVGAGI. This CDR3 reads CASSYSGTSGQETQYF. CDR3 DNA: TGTGCCAGCAGTTACTCCGGGACTAGCGGACAAGAGACCCAGTACTTC.

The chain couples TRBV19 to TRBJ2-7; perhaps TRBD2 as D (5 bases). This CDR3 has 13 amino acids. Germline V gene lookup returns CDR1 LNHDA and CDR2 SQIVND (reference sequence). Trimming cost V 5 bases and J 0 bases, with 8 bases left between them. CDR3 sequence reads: CASSRTVSYEQYF. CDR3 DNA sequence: TGTGCCAGTAGTCGGACTGTCTCCTACGAGCAGTACTTC. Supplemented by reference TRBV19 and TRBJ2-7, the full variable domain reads DGGITQSPKYLFRKEGQNVTLSCEQNLNHDAMYWYRQDPGQGLRLIYYSQIVNDFQKGDIAEGYSVSREKKESFPLTVTSAQKNPTAFYLCASSRTVSYEQYFGPGTRLTVT.

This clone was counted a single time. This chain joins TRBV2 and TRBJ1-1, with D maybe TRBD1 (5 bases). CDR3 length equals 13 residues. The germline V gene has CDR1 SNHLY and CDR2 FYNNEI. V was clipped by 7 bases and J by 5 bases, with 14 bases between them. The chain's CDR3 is CASTGGRRTEAFF. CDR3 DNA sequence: TGTGCCAGCACTGGGGGGAGACGAACTGAAGCTTTCTTT.

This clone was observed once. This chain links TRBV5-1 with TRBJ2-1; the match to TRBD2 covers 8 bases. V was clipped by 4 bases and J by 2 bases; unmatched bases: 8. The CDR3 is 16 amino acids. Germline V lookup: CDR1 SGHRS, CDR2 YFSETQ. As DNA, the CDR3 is TGCGCCAGCAGCCCGGGCCCGGGACTAGCCTACAATGAGCAGTTCTTC. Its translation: CASSPGPGLAYNEQFF.

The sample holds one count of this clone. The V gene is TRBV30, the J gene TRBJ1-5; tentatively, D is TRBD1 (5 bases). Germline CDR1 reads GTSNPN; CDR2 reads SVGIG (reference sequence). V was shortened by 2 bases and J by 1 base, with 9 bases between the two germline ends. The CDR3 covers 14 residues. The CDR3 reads CAWSPGLSNQPQHF. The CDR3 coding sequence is TGTGCCTGGAGTCCGGGACTGAGCAATCAGCCCCAGCATTTT.

The CDR3 reads CASSQDQGTMRFF. CDR3 coding DNA: TGCGCCAGCAGCCAAGATCAGGGCACAATGAGGTTTTTT. This chain connects TRBV4-3 to TRBJ1-4, with D possibly TRBD1 on 5 matching bases. V was shortened by 0 bases and J by 16 bases, with 15 bases between the two germline ends. The CDR3 consists of 13 residues. Germline CDR1 reads LGHNA; CDR2 reads YSLEER.

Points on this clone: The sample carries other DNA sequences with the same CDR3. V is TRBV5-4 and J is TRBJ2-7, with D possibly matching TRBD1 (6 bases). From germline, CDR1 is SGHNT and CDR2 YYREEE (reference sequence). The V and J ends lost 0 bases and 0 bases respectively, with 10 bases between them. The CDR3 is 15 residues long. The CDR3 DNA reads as TGTGCCAGCAGCTTGGGGGGACAAAGCTCCTACGAGCAGTACTTC. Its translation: CASSLGGQSSYEQYF.

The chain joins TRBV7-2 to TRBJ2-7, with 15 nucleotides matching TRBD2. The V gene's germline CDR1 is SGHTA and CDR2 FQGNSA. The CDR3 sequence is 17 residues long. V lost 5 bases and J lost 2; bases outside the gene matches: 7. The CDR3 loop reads CASSLWTSGRAPYEQYF. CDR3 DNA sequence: TGTGCCAGCAGCCTCTGGACTAGCGGGAGGGCCCCCTACGAGCAGTACTTC.